This TCR beta chain derives from a study of metastatic and nonmetastatic thyroid tumors (dated by TCRdb to about 2020). With regard to the full study: The researchers compared repertoires between peripheral blood samples and tumor or nodule tissue samples from patients with malignant or benign thyroid disease.

Via the germline V gene (reference sequence), CDR1 is SGHKS and CDR2 YYEKEE. The CDR3 runs 13 amino acids, cysteine and phenylalanine included. Only CDR3 DNA is held: 39 bases, read in frame from base 1. V lost 8 bases and J lost 4 bases, and the count of bases not matched to a germline gene is 4. Preparation of the library involved PCR. This sample was sequenced with an Illumina HiSeq 4000. High-throughput sequencing was used to profile the TCR beta-chain CDR3 region of each patient. The paper's data handling went like this. The researchers built a classifier to tell apart papillary thyroid cancer patients with distant metastasis, based on CDR3 differences among clinicopathological groups. The Shannon index was used to assess repertoire diversity, and the Morisita-Horn index was used to assess tumor-blood repertoire similarity. Through fastp at Q25 and MiXCR, TCRdb rebuilt clones from the public reads, retaining in-frame beta chains. These V and J calls rely on TCRdb rather than the paper's analysis. This sample lists about 69,000 clones; around 14% were detected once. The ten largest clones add up to 5% to 8% of the sample.

This clone has ten or more counts. No cognate antigen has been identified for it. Within one base of it there is no much larger clone, and no base qualities were kept. No treatment had been received by any patient before thyroid surgery. Using T-cell receptor beta sequencing, the study looked back at clinical samples from patients collected from about 2011 to 2018. What the study reported, not specific to this receptor: In both blood and tumor samples, malignant tumors were reported to have significantly higher TCR beta diversity than benign nodules.

The clonotype originates from a male donor with papillary thyroid cancer or a benign thyroid nodule (not recorded which). Some clones in this sample may be carry-over from other donors' samples. Sequencing was done on a sample of blood. The V and J segments used are TRBV5-5 and TRBJ1-3, and 9 junctional nucleotides match TRBD1. For the CDR3, the sequence is CASHRGQGNTIYF. The DNA sequence follows: TGTGCCAGTCACAGGGGGCAAGGAAACACCATATATTTT.